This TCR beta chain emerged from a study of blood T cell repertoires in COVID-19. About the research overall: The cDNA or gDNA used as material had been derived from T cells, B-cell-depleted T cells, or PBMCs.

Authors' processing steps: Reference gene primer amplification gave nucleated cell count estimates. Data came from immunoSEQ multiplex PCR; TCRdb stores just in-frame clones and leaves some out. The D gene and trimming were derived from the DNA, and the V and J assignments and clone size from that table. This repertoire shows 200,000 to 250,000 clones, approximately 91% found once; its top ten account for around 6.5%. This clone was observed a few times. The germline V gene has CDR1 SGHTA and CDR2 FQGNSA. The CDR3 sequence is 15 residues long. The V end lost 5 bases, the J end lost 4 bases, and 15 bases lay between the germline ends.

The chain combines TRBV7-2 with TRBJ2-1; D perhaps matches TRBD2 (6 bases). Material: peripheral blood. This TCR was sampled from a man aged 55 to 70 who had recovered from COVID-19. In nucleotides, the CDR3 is TGTGCCAGCAGCAGAGAGGGACGGGGGTACAATGAGCAGTTCTTC. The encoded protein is CASSREGRGYNEQFF.